The next 21 T cell receptor beta chains were all read from a single sample in a study of PD-L1 blockade in urothelial cancer. Some clones are missing from TCRdb's copy, which holds only in-frame ones; the method was immunoSEQ multiplex PCR. The sample consists of tens of thousands of clones, approximately 80% of them appearing once. The specimen comprised PBMCs, sampled around atezolizumab (anti-PD-L1) treatment. These receptors originate from a man aged 55 to 69 with urothelial cancer.

This chain joins TRBV2 and TRBJ1-2, with D possibly being TRBD1 (6 bases). V gave up 5 bases and J gave up 0 bases, with 10 bases separating them. Per germline, CDR1 SNHLY and CDR2 FYNNEI. The CDR3 spans 14 residues. The DNA of the CDR3 is TGTGCCAGCAGTCAACAGGGAGCTAACTATGGCTACACCTTC. Amino acids: CASSQQGANYGYTF.

The chain employs TRBV5-6 and TRBJ1-4, with unresolved D. This CDR3 comprises 15 residues. Germline V gene data show CDR1 as SGHDT and CDR2 as YYEEEE. Trimming shortened V by 0 bases and J by 7 bases, and 13 bases separated the two germline ends. The CDR3 here is CASSLAWEAGEKLFF. CDR3 DNA: TGTGCCAGCAGCTTGGCATGGGAGGCTGGTGAAAAACTGTTTTTT.

The V and J genes are TRBV21-1 and TRBJ1-1; TRBD1 was called by the table and not checked on the DNA. TRBV21-1 is deemed a pseudogene. The CDR3 is made up of 15 amino acids. CDR3 DNA sequence: TGTGCCAGCAGCAAAGGCACAGGGAGAAACACTGAAGCTTTCTTT. Amino acid sequence: CASSKGTGRNTEAFF.

The chain uses TRBV19 and TRBJ1-1, with D unclear. The ends were cut back, 3 bases at V and 0 bases at J, with 11 bases in the middle. Germline lookup yields CDR1 LNHDA and CDR2 SQIVND (reference sequence). The CDR3 spans 15 residues. CDR3 sequence: CASSISVIMNTEAFF. DNA for the CDR3: TGTGCCAGTAGTATCTCGGTGATCATGAACACTGAAGCTTTCTTT.

The chain employs TRBV27 and TRBJ1-1; D is possibly TRBD1 (5 bases). Germline CDR1 is MNHEY and CDR2 is SMNVEV (reference sequence). This CDR3 spans 18 amino acids. V was trimmed by 5 bases and J by 0 bases, leaving 22 bases between them. The DNA of the CDR3 is TGTGCCAGCAGTCCGTACGACAGCACCCTCGATTTGAACACTGAAGCTTTCTTT. It is translated as CASSPYDSTLDLNTEAFF.

The chain uses TRBV2 and TRBJ1-5; weak D call: TRBD1 (5 bases). Germline loops: CDR1 SNHLY, CDR2 FYNNEI. CDR3 length equals 14 residues. V lost 4 bases to trimming and J lost 7 bases, with 14 bases between them. The CDR3 sequence is CASSASGDGQPQHF. CDR3 in DNA: TGTGCCAGCAGTGCATCGGGGGACGGGCAGCCCCAGCATTTT.

The chain combines TRBV7-9 with TRBJ1-6; the D gene is possibly TRBD1 (6 bases). Germline V gene sequence: CDR1 SEHNR, CDR2 FQNEAQ (reference sequence). The CDR3 covers 14 residues. The V gene lost 5 bases and the J gene lost 5 bases, with 10 bases spanning the gap. The CDR3 DNA reads TGTGCCAGCAGCCCGGACAGCCATAATTCACCCCTCCACTTT. As protein: CASSPDSHNSPLHF.

This clone was picked up one time. The chain couples TRBV7-2 to TRBJ2-5; 7 nucleotides align to TRBD2. Germline V gene data show CDR1 as SGHTA and CDR2 as FQGNSA. The CDR3 contains 11 residues. V gave up 5 bases and J gave up 10 bases; unmatched junction bases: 4. The chain's CDR3 is CASSRRGDQYF. The CDR3 DNA reads as TGTGCCAGCAGCCGACGGGGGGACCAGTACTTC.

The rearrangement uses TRBV6-6 and TRBJ2-3; D gene uncertain. Trimming removed 5 bases from V and 6 bases from J, with 9 bases in between. Per germline, CDR1 MNHNY and CDR2 SVGAGI (reference sequence). The CDR3 is made up of 12 amino acids. In nucleotides, the CDR3 is TGTGCCAGCAGTCCCGGTGCTGATACGCAGTATTTT. Translating gives CASSPGADTQYF.

The chain uses TRBV30 and TRBJ1-4; perhaps TRBD1 as D (5 bases). V shed 3 bases and J shed 8 bases, with 22 bases lying between them. Germline CDR1 GTSNPN, CDR2 SVGIG (reference sequence). The CDR3 length is 16 residues. The CDR3 loop is CAWSSTPSGGREKLFF. CDR3 DNA: TGTGCCTGGAGCTCGACCCCCTCGGGGGGAAGGGAAAAACTGTTTTTT.

This chain uses TRBV11-3 with TRBJ2-3; TRBD1 is a possible D gene (6 bases). The CDR3 runs to 13 residues. Germline V gene lookup returns CDR1 SGHNT and CDR2 YENEEA. V lost 5 bases and J 6 bases, leaving 12 bases between the germline ends. CDR3 sequence: CASSIRGADTQYF. CDR3 nucleotides: TGTGCCAGCAGCATCAGGGGTGCGGATACGCAGTATTTT.

In its sample, this clone was seen a few times. The J gene is TRBJ1-5, the V gene TRBV7-6, with TRBD1 matching over 7 bases. This CDR3 comprises 14 residues. The V segment lost 5 bases and the J segment 2 bases; nucleotides outside the gene matches: 3. Germline assignment: CDR1 SGHVS and CDR2 FNYEAQ. CDR3 sequence: CASSPTGGNQPQHF. Here the CDR3 DNA reads TGTGCCAGCAGCCCCACAGGGGGCAATCAGCCCCAGCATTTT.

J is TRBJ1-5 and V is TRBV6-1; 7 bases fit TRBD1. This CDR3 region has 15 residues. Looked up from germline, CDR1 is MNHNS and CDR2 is SASEGT. V trimming: 10 bases; J trimming: 5 bases; junction bases outside the gene matches: 14. The CDR3 loop is CATDLQTGRDQPQHF. The DNA for the CDR3 is TGTGCCACCGACCTCCAGACAGGGCGGGATCAGCCCCAGCATTTT.

The chain is built from TRBV4-1 and TRBJ2-5, with 7 nucleotides matching TRBD2. CDR3 length: 15 residues. Per the germline V gene, CDR1 is MGHRA and CDR2 is YSYEKL. V lost 0 bases and J lost 1; bases outside the gene matches: 2. This chain's CDR3 is CASSQDRLAQETQYF. DNA of the CDR3: TGCGCCAGCAGCCAAGATAGACTAGCCCAAGAGACCCAGTACTTC.

The rearrangement uses TRBV6-1 and TRBJ1-1, with D possibly being TRBD1 (5 bases). Per the germline V gene, CDR1 is MNHNS and CDR2 is SASEGT. This CDR3 has 17 amino acids. V lost 4 bases and J lost 4, with 22 bases in between. This CDR3 reads CASSAGDFGGRGTEAFF. Written as DNA, the CDR3 is TGTGCCAGCAGTGCTGGGGATTTTGGGGGGAGAGGCACTGAAGCTTTCTTT.

This clone has more than one count but fewer than ten. The DNA of the CDR3 is TGTGCCAGCGGTACCAGGGTCCATGGCTACACCTTC. Protein: CASGTRVHGYTF. The chain recombines TRBV2 with TRBJ1-2, with a tentative D call TRBD1 (5 bases). Germline CDR1 reads SNHLY; CDR2 reads FYNNEI. Deletions cut 8 bases from V and 6 bases from J, with 13 bases between. The length of the CDR3 is 12 residues. Full variable domain (remainder filled in from reference TRBV2 and TRBJ1-2): EPEVTQTPSHQVTQMGQEVILRCVPISNHLYFYWYRQILGQKVEFLVSFYNNEISEKSEIFDDQFSVERPDGSNFTLKIRSTKLEDSAMYFCASGTRVHGYTFGSGTRLTVV.

The rearrangement joins TRBV6-1 to TRBJ1-6; 8 nucleotides line up with TRBD1. The germline V gene has CDR1 MNHNS and CDR2 SASEGT. V was pared by 4 bases and J by 5 bases, with 1 base of the junction left unmatched. This CDR3 is built from 14 residues. CDR3 DNA sequence: TGTGCCAGCAGTGGACAGGGGAATAATTCACCCCTCCACTTT. Translated, it gives CASSGQGNNSPLHF.

The chain recombines TRBV6-5 with TRBJ2-3; 9 positions match TRBD2. CDR3 length: 14 amino acids. V lost 10 bases and J lost 1; bases outside the gene matches: 6. The V gene's germline CDR1 is MNHEY and CDR2 SVGAGI. The DNA for the CDR3 is TGTGCCACCCTTTCTAGCGGGGGCACAGATACGCAGTATTTT. Translated: CATLSSGGTDTQYF.

The chain carries TRBV19 and TRBJ2-3, with 12 bases lining up with TRBD1. Per the germline V gene, CDR1 is LNHDA and CDR2 is SQIVND (reference sequence). The trim removed 6 bases at V and 4 bases at J, leaving 5 bases unmatched. The CDR3 contains 15 residues. DNA of the CDR3: TGTGCCAGTAGATCGGGGACAGGGGGCTCAGATACGCAGTATTTT. This gives the protein CASRSGTGGSDTQYF.

The chain is built from TRBV6-1 and TRBJ1-3; 7 nucleotides agree with TRBD1. V was clipped by 2 bases and J by 1 base; unmatched bases: 2. The CDR3 sequence is 15 residues long. Germline CDR1 and CDR2: MNHNS and SASEGT. CDR3 region: CASSENRGSGNTIYF. Here the CDR3 DNA reads TGTGCCAGCAGTGAAAACAGGGGTTCTGGAAACACCATATATTTT.

The chain recombines TRBV4-1 with TRBJ2-2; 8 bases match TRBD2. The CDR3 contains 18 residues. V lost 4 bases, J lost 7 bases, and 17 bases stayed unmatched. The germline V gene encodes CDR1 MGHRA and CDR2 YSYEKL. This CDR3 is CASSPAPGLEHSGGELFF. In DNA form, the CDR3 reads TGCGCCAGCAGCCCAGCACCGGGACTAGAACATTCTGGCGGGGAGCTGTTTTTT.